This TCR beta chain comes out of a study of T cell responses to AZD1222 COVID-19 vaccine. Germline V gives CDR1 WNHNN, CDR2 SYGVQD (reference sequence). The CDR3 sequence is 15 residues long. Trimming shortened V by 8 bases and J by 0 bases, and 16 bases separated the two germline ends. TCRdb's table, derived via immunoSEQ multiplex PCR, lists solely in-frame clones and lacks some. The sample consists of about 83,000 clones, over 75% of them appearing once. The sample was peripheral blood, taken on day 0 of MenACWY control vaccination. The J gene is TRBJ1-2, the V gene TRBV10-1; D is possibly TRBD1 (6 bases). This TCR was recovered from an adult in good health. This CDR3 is CASGGGQLPNYGYTF. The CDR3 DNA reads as TGCGCCAGCGGAGGGGGGCAACTCCCTAACTATGGCTACACCTTC.